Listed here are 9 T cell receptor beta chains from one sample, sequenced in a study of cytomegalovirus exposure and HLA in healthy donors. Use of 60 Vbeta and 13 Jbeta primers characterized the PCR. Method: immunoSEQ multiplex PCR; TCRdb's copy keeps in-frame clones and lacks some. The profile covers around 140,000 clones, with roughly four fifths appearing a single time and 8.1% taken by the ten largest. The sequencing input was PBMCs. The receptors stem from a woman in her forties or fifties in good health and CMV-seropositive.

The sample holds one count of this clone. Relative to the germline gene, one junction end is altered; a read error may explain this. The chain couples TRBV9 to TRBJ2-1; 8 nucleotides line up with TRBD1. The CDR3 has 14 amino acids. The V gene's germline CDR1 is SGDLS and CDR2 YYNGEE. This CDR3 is CASSAGQVHNERFF. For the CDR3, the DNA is TGTGCCAGCAGCGCGGGACAGGTCCACAATGAGCGGTTCTTC.

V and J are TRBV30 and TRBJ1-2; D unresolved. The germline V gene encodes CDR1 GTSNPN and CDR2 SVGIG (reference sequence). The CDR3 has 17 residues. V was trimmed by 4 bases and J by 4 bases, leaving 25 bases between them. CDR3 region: CAWTAGTLTKFPYGYTF. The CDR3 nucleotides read TGTGCCTGGACTGCGGGCACCCTCACAAAATTTCCCTATGGCTACACCTTC.

CDR3 in DNA: TGTGCCAGCAGTGTTGAGGGGGCCGATCCCTATGGCTACACCTTC. It yields the protein CASSVEGADPYGYTF. V gene TRBV6-6 combines with J gene TRBJ1-2; TRBD1 agrees at 7 bases. The CDR3 runs 15 residues. V shed 5 bases, J shed 4 bases, and the junction held 10 bases outside the gene matches. Germline-derived CDR1 and CDR2 are MNHNY and SVGAGI (reference sequence).

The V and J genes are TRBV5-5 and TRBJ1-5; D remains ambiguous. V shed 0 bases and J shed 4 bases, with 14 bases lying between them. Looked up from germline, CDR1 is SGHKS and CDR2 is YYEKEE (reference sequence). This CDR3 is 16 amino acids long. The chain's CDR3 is CASSLVLGVPNQPQHF. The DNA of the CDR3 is TGTGCCAGCAGCTTGGTCTTGGGCGTCCCAAATCAGCCCCAGCATTTT.

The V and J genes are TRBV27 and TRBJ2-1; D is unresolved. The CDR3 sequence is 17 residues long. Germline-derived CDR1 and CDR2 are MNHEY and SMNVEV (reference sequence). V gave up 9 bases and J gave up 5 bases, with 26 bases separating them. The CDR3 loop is CASVARLHPNADNEQFF. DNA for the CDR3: TGTGCCAGTGTCGCCAGGCTACACCCCAATGCCGACAATGAGCAGTTCTTC.

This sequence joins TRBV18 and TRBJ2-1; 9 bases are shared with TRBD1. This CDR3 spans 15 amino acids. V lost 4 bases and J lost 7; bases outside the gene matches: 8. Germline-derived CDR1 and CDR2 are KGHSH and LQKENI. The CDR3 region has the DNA TGTGCCAGCTCACTCCCGGGACAGGGTGGTAATGAGCAGTTCTTC. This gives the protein CASSLPGQGGNEQFF.

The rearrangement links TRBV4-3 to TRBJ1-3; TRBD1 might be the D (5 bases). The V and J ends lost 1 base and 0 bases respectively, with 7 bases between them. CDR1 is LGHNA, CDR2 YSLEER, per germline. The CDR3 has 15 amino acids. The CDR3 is CASSQGTGSGNTIYF. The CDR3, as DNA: TGCGCCAGCAGCCAAGGAACAGGCTCTGGAAACACCATATATTTT.

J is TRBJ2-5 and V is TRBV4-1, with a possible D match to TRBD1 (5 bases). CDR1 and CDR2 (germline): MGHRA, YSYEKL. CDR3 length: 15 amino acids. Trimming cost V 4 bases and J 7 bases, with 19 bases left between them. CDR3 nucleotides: TGCGCCAGCAGCCCGCAGGCAGGGATAACACGGACCCAGTACTTC. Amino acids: CASSPQAGITRTQYF.

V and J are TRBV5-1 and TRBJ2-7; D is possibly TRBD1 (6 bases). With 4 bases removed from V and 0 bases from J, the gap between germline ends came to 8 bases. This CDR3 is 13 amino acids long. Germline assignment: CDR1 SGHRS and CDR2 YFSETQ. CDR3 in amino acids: CASSRGSSYEQYF. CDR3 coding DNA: TGCGCCAGCAGCAGGGGGAGCTCCTACGAGCAGTACTTC.